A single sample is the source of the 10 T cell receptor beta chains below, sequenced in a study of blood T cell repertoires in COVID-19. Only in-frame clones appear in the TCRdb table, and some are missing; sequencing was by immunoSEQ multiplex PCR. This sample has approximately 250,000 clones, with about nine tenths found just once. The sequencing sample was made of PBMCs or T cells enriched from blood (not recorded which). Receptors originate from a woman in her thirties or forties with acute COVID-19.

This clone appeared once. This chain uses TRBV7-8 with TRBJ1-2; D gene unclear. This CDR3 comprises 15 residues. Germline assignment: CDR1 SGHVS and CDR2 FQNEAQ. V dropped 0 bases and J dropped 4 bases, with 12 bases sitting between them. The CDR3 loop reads CASSLAIDGSYGYTF. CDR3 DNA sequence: TGTGCCAGCAGCTTAGCAATTGATGGGAGCTATGGCTACACCTTC.

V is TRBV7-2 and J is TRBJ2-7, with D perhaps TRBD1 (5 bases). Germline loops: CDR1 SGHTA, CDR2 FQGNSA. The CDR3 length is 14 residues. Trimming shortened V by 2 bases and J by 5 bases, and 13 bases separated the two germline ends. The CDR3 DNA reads TGTGCCAGCAGCTTACAGGGCTTTGGGGACGAGCAGTACTTC. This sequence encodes CASSLQGFGDEQYF.

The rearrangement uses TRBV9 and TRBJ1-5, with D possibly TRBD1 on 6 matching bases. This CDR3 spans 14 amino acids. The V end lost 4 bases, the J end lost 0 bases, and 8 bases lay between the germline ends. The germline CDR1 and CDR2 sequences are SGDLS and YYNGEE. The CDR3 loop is CASSPGASNQPQHF. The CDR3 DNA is TGTGCCAGCAGCCCAGGGGCTAGCAATCAGCCCCAGCATTTT.

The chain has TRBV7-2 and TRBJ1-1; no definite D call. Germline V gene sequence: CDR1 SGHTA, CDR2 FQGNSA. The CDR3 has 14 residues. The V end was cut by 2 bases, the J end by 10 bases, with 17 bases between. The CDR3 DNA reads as TGTGCCAGCAGCTTATCAGGCCTAAAAGGTCGAGCTTTCTTT. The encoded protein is CASSLSGLKGRAFF.

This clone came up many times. CDR3 in amino acids: CASSLAGEGHEQFF. CDR3 nucleotide sequence: TGCGCCAGCAGTTTGGCGGGAGAGGGGCATGAGCAGTTCTTC. V gene TRBV10-1 combines with J gene TRBJ2-1, with 7 bases lining up with TRBD2. Unmatched junction bases numbered 9, after V lost 5 bases and J lost 8 bases. Germline V CDR1 and CDR2: WNHNN, SYGVQD (reference sequence). This CDR3 is 14 amino acids long.

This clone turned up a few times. As DNA, the CDR3 is TGTGCCATCAGTGAAGTGGGGACAGGGAACACTGAAGCTTTCTTT. As protein: CAISEVGTGNTEAFF. This chain links TRBV10-3 with TRBJ1-1; TRBD1 aligns across 8 bases. The CDR3 has 15 amino acids. The germline gives CDR1 ENHRY, CDR2 SYGVKD. J lost 1 base, V lost 3 bases, and 4 bases had no gene match.

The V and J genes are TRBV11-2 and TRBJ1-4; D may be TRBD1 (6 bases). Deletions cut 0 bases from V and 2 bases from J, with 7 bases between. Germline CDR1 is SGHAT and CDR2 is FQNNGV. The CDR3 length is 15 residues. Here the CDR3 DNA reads TGTGCCAGCAGCTTAGATCAGGGGACTAATGAAAAACTGTTTTTT. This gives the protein CASSLDQGTNEKLFF.

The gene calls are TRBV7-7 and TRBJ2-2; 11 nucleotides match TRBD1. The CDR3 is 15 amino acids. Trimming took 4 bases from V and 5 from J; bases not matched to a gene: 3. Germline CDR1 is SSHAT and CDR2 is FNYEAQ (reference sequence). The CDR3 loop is CASSSGQGGTGELFF. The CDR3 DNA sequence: TGTGCCAGCAGCTCGGGACAGGGGGGAACCGGGGAGCTGTTTTTT.

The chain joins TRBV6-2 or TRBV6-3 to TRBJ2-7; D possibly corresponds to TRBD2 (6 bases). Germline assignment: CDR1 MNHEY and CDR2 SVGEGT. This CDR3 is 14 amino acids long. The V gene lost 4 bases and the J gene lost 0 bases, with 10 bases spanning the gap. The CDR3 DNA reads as TGTGCCAGCAGTTCTAGCGATCTCTCCTACGAGCAGTACTTC. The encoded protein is CASSSSDLSYEQYF.

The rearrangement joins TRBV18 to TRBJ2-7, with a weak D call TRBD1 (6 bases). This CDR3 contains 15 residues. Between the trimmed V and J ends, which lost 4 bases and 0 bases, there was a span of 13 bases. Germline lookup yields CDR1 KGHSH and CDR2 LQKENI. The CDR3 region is CASSLGHRDSYEQYV. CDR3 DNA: TGTGCCAGCTCACTTGGCCACAGGGACTCCTACGAGCAGTACGTC.